The 25 T cell receptor beta chains below were found in one sample sequenced in a study of T cells in Graves' hyperthyroidism and ophthalmopathy. Amplification of TCR beta CDR3 regions used RNA as the template. Using the HTBI primer set, a first-round RT-PCR was run on the TCR CDR3. TCRdb analysed the multiplex PCR reads with MiXCR anew, one entry per CDR3 protein. The sample comprises approximately 640,000 distinct CDR3 sequences, 17% of which are singletons, and 15% to 17% rests with the top ten. The sample was blood. These receptors originate from a man aged 45-65 years with Graves' hyperthyroidism.

This clonotype was picked up a small number of times. The rearrangement joins TRBV5-1 to TRBJ2-3, with TRBD2 matching 12 bases. Unmatched junction bases numbered 5, after V lost 4 bases and J lost 2 bases. The germline gives CDR1 SGHRS, CDR2 YFSETQ. The CDR3 covers 16 residues. CDR3: CASSEGLAGLTDTQYF. As DNA, the CDR3 is TGCGCCAGCAGCGAGGGACTAGCGGGTCTCACAGATACGCAGTATTTT.

This clonotype was observed a handful of times. A read error may explain this, as a much larger clone is one base away. The chain uses TRBV20-1 and TRBJ2-3; TRBD2 matches 9 bases. The CDR3 totals 16 residues. CDR1 DFQATT and CDR2 SNEGSKA come from the germline V gene (reference sequence). V gave up 0 bases and J gave up 0 bases; unmatched junction bases: 4. This chain's CDR3 is CSARDTTSGSTDTQYF. CDR3 coding DNA: TGCAGTGCTAGAGATACCACTAGCGGGAGCACAGATACGCAGTATTTT.

There are many counts of this clonotype. The chain has TRBV14 and TRBJ2-7; 7 bases line up with TRBD2. Germline V gives CDR1 SGHDN, CDR2 FVKESK. With V trimmed by 5 bases and J by 7 bases, 8 bases remained unmatched. CDR3 size: 13 residues. CDR3 nucleotide sequence: TGTGCCAGCAGCGAGGGACTATCTAGGGAGCAGTACTTC. Amino acids: CASSEGLSREQYF.

The sample holds many counts of this clonotype. V usage is TRBV7-2 and J usage is TRBJ2-7; 10 positions match TRBD2. CDR1 is SGHTA and CDR2 is FQGNSA in the germline V gene. V lost 7 bases and J lost 3; bases outside the gene matches: 9. This CDR3 contains 15 residues. The CDR3 here is CASTRSLAGNYEQYF. CDR3 sequence (DNA): TGTGCCAGCACCCGGTCACTAGCGGGGAACTACGAGCAGTACTTC.

This clonotype was found a few times. With a much larger clone just one base away, this may be a read error. V is TRBV2 and J is TRBJ2-7; 7 nucleotides match TRBD2. Germline CDR1 is SNHLY and CDR2 is FYNNEI. V lost 0 bases, J lost 2 bases, and 7 bases stayed unmatched. CDR3 size: 16 residues. This CDR3 is CASSEAKLAETYEQYF. CDR3 in DNA: TGTGCCAGCAGTGAAGCGAAGCTAGCGGAAACCTACGAGCAGTACTTC.

In its sample, this clonotype was seen many times. V is TRBV28 and J is TRBJ1-1; D is unresolved. Germline CDR1 reads MDHEN; CDR2 reads SYDVKM. The CDR3 consists of 15 residues. V shed 1 base and J shed 0 bases, with 9 bases lying between them. Here the CDR3 reads CASSLLGNMNTEAFF. The CDR3 bases are TGTGCCAGCAGTTTATTGGGGAACATGAACACTGAAGCTTTCTTT.

Details on this clonotype: One end of the junction varies from germline; a read error may be responsible. The V gene is TRBV20-1, the J gene TRBJ1-1; weak D call: TRBD1 (6 bases). CDR1 is DFQATT, CDR2 SNEGSKA, per germline (reference sequence). The CDR3 has 16 amino acids. CDR3 region: CSARDLLTGLNTGAFF. The CDR3 DNA follows: TGCAGTGCTAGAGACCTACTCACAGGGTTGAACACTGGAGCTTTCTTT.

This clonotype was seen at least ten times. The chain carries TRBV3-1 and TRBJ1-1, with 10 bases matching TRBD1. CDR3 size: 15 residues. V lost 0 bases to trimming and J lost 3 bases; unmatched junction nucleotides: 1. The V gene's germline CDR1 is LGHDT and CDR2 YNNKEL (reference sequence). The CDR3 reads CASSQDDRGHTEAFF. The CDR3 DNA sequence: TGTGCCAGCAGCCAAGACGACAGGGGGCACACTGAAGCTTTCTTT.

This clonotype was seen repeatedly, ten times or more. V usage is TRBV20-1 and J usage is TRBJ2-2, with 9 positions matching TRBD1. Trimming cost V 1 base and J 6 bases; bases outside gene matches: 6. Per the germline V gene, CDR1 is DFQATT and CDR2 is SNEGSKA (reference sequence). This CDR3 spans 15 amino acids. CDR3: CSARVRRTGAGELFF. The DNA of the CDR3 is TGCAGTGCTAGAGTTCGTAGGACAGGGGCCGGGGAGCTGTTTTTT.

The CDR3 here is CASSPGTLSGNTIYF. The CDR3 region has the DNA TGTGCCAGCAGCCCCGGGACTCTCTCTGGAAACACCATATATTTT. The genes are TRBV9 and TRBJ1-3; tentative D call: TRBD1 (5 bases). This CDR3 comprises 15 residues. Germline V lookup: CDR1 SGDLS, CDR2 YYNGEE. V shed 4 bases and J shed 0 bases, with 11 bases lying between them.

Many counts were recorded for this clonotype. V and J are TRBV6-1 and TRBJ2-2; D may be TRBD1 or TRBD2 (5 bases each). Germline V gene sequence: CDR1 MNHNS, CDR2 SASEGT. V was shortened by 5 bases and J by 4 bases, with 11 bases between the two germline ends. There are 14 residues in the CDR3. The CDR3: CASSIRDATGELFF. The CDR3 DNA reads TGTGCCAGCAGTATCCGGGACGCCACCGGGGAGCTGTTTTTT.

This rearrangement joins TRBV6-1 to TRBJ2-6; 7 bases are a match to TRBD1. Germline V lookup: CDR1 MNHNS, CDR2 SASEGT. This CDR3 has 16 residues. With 6 bases clipped from V and 2 bases from J, the junction kept 7 bases outside the gene matches. In nucleotides, the CDR3 is TGTGCCAGCAGGATTGGGGGACAGCCTGGGGCCAACGTCCTGACTTTC. Protein sequence: CASRIGGQPGANVLTF.

This clonotype was observed at least ten times. The rearrangement links TRBV7-2 to TRBJ1-1; TRBD1 matches 7 bases. V dropped 2 bases and J dropped 0; count of bases not matched to a gene: 6. The germline V gene encodes CDR1 SGHTA and CDR2 FQGNSA. This CDR3 has 16 residues. The CDR3 coding sequence is TGTGCCAGCAGCTTACTCCCGGGACAGATGAACACTGAAGCTTTCTTT. This sequence encodes CASSLLPGQMNTEAFF.

The CDR3, as DNA: TGCGCCAGCAGCCCACATCCGGGGGCGTCACAAGAGACCCAGTACTTC. Translation: CASSPHPGASQETQYF. The gene calls are TRBV5-1 and TRBJ2-5, with D perhaps matching TRBD1 or TRBD2 (6 bases each). The V gene's germline CDR1 is SGHRS and CDR2 YFSETQ. V lost 4 bases and J 2 bases, leaving 18 bases between the germline ends. This CDR3 comprises 16 residues.

For the CDR3, the DNA is TGTGGGACTTTATCTGGAAACACCATATATTTT. Residues: CGTLSGNTIYF. V and J are TRBV10-3 and TRBJ1-3; D is undetermined. CDR3 length: 11 residues. Germline-derived CDR1 and CDR2 are ENHRY and SYGVKD.

This clonotype was detected a few times. The chain combines TRBV5-1 with TRBJ2-6; no firm D call. Per the germline V gene, CDR1 is SGHRS and CDR2 is YFSETQ. The CDR3 extends over 16 amino acids. Trimming pared 0 bases from V and 0 bases from J, leaving 7 bases between. The CDR3 sequence: CASSLAWDSGANVLTF. The CDR3 DNA sequence: TGCGCCAGCAGCTTGGCGTGGGACTCTGGGGCCAACGTCCTGACTTTC.

This clonotype was seen at least ten times. This chain connects TRBV28 to TRBJ1-5, with D perhaps matching TRBD1 (5 bases). The germline gives CDR1 MDHEN, CDR2 SYDVKM. This CDR3 is 16 amino acids long. Trimming removed 8 bases from V and 1 base from J, with 18 bases in between. CDR3 loop: CASRENGDVSNQPQHF. The CDR3 nucleotides read TGTGCCAGCCGGGAAAATGGGGACGTAAGCAATCAGCCCCAGCATTTT.

Ten or more counts support this clonotype. J is TRBJ1-2 and V is TRBV24-1, with D hard to call. Germline CDR1 and CDR2: KGHDR and SFDVKD. This CDR3 region has 14 residues. The V end was cut by 2 bases, the J end by 7 bases, with 13 bases between. CDR3 DNA: TGTGCCACCAGTGATTCGGTAGAGGATTTTGGCTACACCTTC. Its protein product is CATSDSVEDFGYTF.

On this clonotype: At one end the junction does not follow the germline gene, possibly because of a read error. The V and J genes are TRBV5-1 and TRBJ1-5; D is ambiguous. The CDR3 totals 14 residues. CDR1 and CDR2 from the germline V gene are SGHRS and YFSETQ. The CDR3 reads CASSQDTGNQPQQF. CDR3 in DNA: TGCGCCAGCAGCCAAGACACGGGCAATCAGCCCCAGCAGTTT.

Note on this clonotype: The junction shows a germline mismatch at one end, possibly a read error. The chain is built from TRBV28 and TRBJ1-2; D might be TRBD1 (6 bases). This CDR3 spans 13 amino acids. From germline, CDR1 is MDHEN and CDR2 SYDVKM. The CDR3 is CASGLNRVYGYTF. As DNA, the CDR3 is TGTGCCAGCGGTTTGAACAGGGTCTATGGCTACACCTTC.

The table lists this clonotype with a few counts. The junction and the germline gene differ at one end; a read error may be behind it. The chain combines TRBV7-7 with TRBJ2-7, with D uncertain. This CDR3 has 17 residues. CDR1 and CDR2 from the germline V gene are SSHAT and FNYEAQ (reference sequence). The CDR3 loop is CASSYKVSSRYRVRQYF. The CDR3 nucleotides are TGTGCTAGCAGCTACAAGGTTTCTTCCCGATATCGAGTTCGGCAGTACTTC.

The CDR3 protein is CASRSTRGQGNEKLFF. In DNA form, the CDR3 reads TGTGCCAGCAGATCCACCCGGGGACAGGGTAATGAAAAACTGTTTTTT. This chain connects TRBV7-8 to TRBJ1-4, with 9 bases aligning to TRBD1. Losses at the gene ends were 6 bases for V and 4 bases for J; bases not matched to a gene: 9. CDR3 length: 16 amino acids. Germline V gives CDR1 SGHVS, CDR2 FQNEAQ.

The rearrangement links TRBV6-2 or TRBV6-3 to TRBJ1-6; D uncertain. CDR3 length: 14 residues. Trimming removed 6 bases at V and 6 bases at J, with 12 bases between. Germline CDR1 reads MNHEY; CDR2 reads SVGEGT. The CDR3 DNA reads as TGTGCCAGCAGCGCCGGGCCTCCTAATTCACCCCTCCACTTT. This gives the protein CASSAGPPNSPLHF.

This clonotype was picked up many times. J is TRBJ1-5 and V is TRBV2; 8 positions agree with TRBD1. Germline values: CDR1 SNHLY, CDR2 FYNNEI. V shed 6 bases, J shed 1 base, and the junction held 5 bases outside the gene matches. CDR3 size: 15 residues. CDR3 nucleotides: TGTGCCAGCAGGGCTACAGGGGGGAGCAATCAGCCCCAGCATTTT. Translation gives CASRATGGSNQPQHF.

The chain recombines TRBV5-1 with TRBJ1-1; D uncertain. Germline CDR1 is SGHRS and CDR2 is YFSETQ. This CDR3 comprises 14 residues. Trimming took 2 bases from V and 2 from J, leaving 10 bases between them. The CDR3 spells CASSLSPDNTEAFF. The CDR3 nucleotides read TGCGCCAGCAGCTTAAGCCCAGATAACACTGAAGCTTTCTTT.